The TCR beta chain described here comes from a study of OX40 agonist ivuxolimab in advanced cancers. Turning to this clone: What it recognizes is unknown.

Study-wide points: Near-lowest levels of clonal expansion characterized partial responders at 0.1-3.0 mg/kg.

The CDR3 consists of 15 residues. The germline V gene has CDR1 MNHNY and CDR2 SVGAGI (reference sequence). Trimming took off 4 bases at V and 3 bases at J, with 16 bases between the two ends. This table comes from immunoSEQ multiplex PCR, and its TCRdb copy is limited to in-frame clones, with some not included. The sample records some 70,000 clones, approximately 89% being singletons. V is TRBV6-6 and J is TRBJ2-7, with D possibly being TRBD1 (5 bases). The TCR was taken from an adult with an advanced solid tumor such as melanoma, head and neck, liver or kidney cancer. Here the sequenced sample was CD4+ or CD8+ T cells sorted from blood, taken in a trial of the OX40 agonist ivuxolimab. This CDR3 reads CASSWSRAPLYEQYF. CDR3 DNA sequence: TGTGCCAGCAGTTGGAGCAGGGCTCCCCTCTACGAGCAGTACTTC.